The 3 T cell receptor beta chains below all came from one sample that was sequenced in a study of blood T cell repertoires in COVID-19. Some clones are missing from TCRdb's copy, which holds only in-frame ones; the method was immunoSEQ multiplex PCR. The data hold about 40,000 clones, with approximately 86% observed a single time. Sequences were obtained from peripheral blood. The source is a man between 45 and 60 years old in a cohort sampled during active COVID-19.

The chain employs TRBV30 and TRBJ1-4; 11 positions match TRBD1. V dropped 2 bases and J dropped 8; count of bases not matched to a gene: 7. CDR3 size: 15 residues. Per germline, CDR1 GTSNPN and CDR2 SVGIG (reference sequence). The CDR3 here is CAWSPPGQGVEKLFF. DNA of the CDR3: TGTGCCTGGAGTCCCCCGGGACAGGGGGTGGAAAAACTGTTTTTT.

The rearrangement links TRBV21-1 to TRBJ2-7; the table's D call TRBD1 went unverified against the DNA. TRBV21-1 is reported as a pseudogene. The CDR3 length is 14 residues. The CDR3 DNA follows: TGTGCCAGCAGCGGGGACAGAGAAGCCTACGAGCAGTACGTC. It specifies CASSGDREAYEQYV.

The V call is TRBV18, the J call TRBJ2-7; D is uncertain. The V and J ends lost 3 bases and 4 bases respectively, with 13 bases between them. The CDR3 has 14 amino acids. CDR1 is KGHSH, CDR2 LQKENI, per germline. The CDR3 loop is CASSPQTSSYEQYF. The CDR3 region has the DNA TGTGCCAGCTCACCCCAGACAAGCTCGTACGAGCAGTACTTC.